Listed here are 32 T cell receptor beta chains from one sample, sequenced in a study of control samples from healthy donors and cancer patients. Assay used: immunoSEQ multiplex PCR; TCRdb lists only in-frame clones, some missing. The sample yields about 6,700 clones, approximately 80% seen once. Material: formalin-fixed, paraffin-embedded tissue. Source of these receptors: a male donor with melanoma.

V and J are TRBV19 and TRBJ1-4, with unresolved D. Germline V gene sequence: CDR1 LNHDA, CDR2 SQIVND (reference sequence). The CDR3 spans 15 residues. Deletions cut 6 bases from V and 0 bases from J, with 11 bases between. The DNA of the CDR3 is TGTGCCAGTAGCCTGACATTTGCAACTAATGAAAAACTGTTTTTT. Translation gives CASSLTFATNEKLFF. The whole variable domain, remainder taken from reference TRBV19 and TRBJ1-4, is DGGITQSPKYLFRKEGQNVTLSCEQNLNHDAMYWYRQDPGQGLRLIYYSQIVNDFQKGDIAEGYSVSREKKESFPLTVTSAQKNPTAFYLCASSLTFATNEKLFFGSGTQLSVL.

The V gene is TRBV12-5, the J gene TRBJ2-1, with D perhaps matching TRBD2 (7 bases). Per germline, CDR1 LGHNT and CDR2 FRNRAP. The CDR3 totals 14 residues. Trimming took off 1 base at V and 8 bases at J, with 12 bases between the two ends. CDR3 amino acids: CASGLEGGPYEQFF. The CDR3 DNA is TGTGCTAGTGGTTTGGAGGGGGGGCCCTATGAGCAGTTCTTC.

This clone was picked up one time. The chain recombines TRBV5-1 with TRBJ1-5; D is ambiguous. The V gene lost 2 bases and the J gene lost 6 bases, with 6 bases spanning the gap. The CDR3 consists of 12 residues. The germline V gene has CDR1 SGHRS and CDR2 YFSETQ. The CDR3 spells CASSFEGQPQHF. The CDR3 DNA reads as TGCGCCAGCAGCTTCGAGGGTCAGCCCCAGCATTTT. Complete variable domain (other parts from reference TRBV5-1 and TRBJ1-5): KAGVTQTPRYLIKTRGQQVTLSCSPISGHRSVSWYQQTPGQGLQFLFEYFSETQRNKGNFPGRFSGRQFSNSRSEMNVSTLELGDSALYLCASSFEGQPQHFGDGTRLSIL.

V gene TRBV27 combines with J gene TRBJ2-7, with D perhaps matching TRBD1 (5 bases). Trimming pared 6 bases from V and 2 bases from J, leaving 14 bases between. This CDR3 is built from 14 residues. Germline V gene data show CDR1 as MNHEY and CDR2 as SMNVEV (reference sequence). The CDR3 sequence: CASSSDKTPYEQYV. The CDR3 nucleotides read TGTGCCAGCAGCTCGGACAAAACCCCCTACGAGCAGTACGTC.

The CDR3 region has the DNA TGTGCCAGCAGCACAACTAGCGGGGGCGGGGTTGAGCAGTTCTTC. Its protein product is CASSTTSGGGVEQFF. The chain combines TRBV7-2 with TRBJ2-1; 11 bases match TRBD2. Unmatched junction bases numbered 9, after V lost 5 bases and J lost 9 bases. The CDR3 totals 15 residues. CDR1 is SGHTA and CDR2 is FQGNSA in the germline V gene.

There are a few counts of this clone. V gene TRBV7-9 combines with J gene TRBJ2-7; perhaps TRBD2 as D (5 bases). Trimming cost V 5 bases and J 3 bases, with 11 bases left between them. Germline values: CDR1 SEHNR, CDR2 FQNEAQ (reference sequence). The CDR3 runs 13 residues. The DNA of the CDR3 is TGTGCCAGCAGCCCGGGAAGGCTCTACGAGCAGTACTTC. This encodes CASSPGRLYEQYF.

V usage is TRBV7-8 and J usage is TRBJ1-2; TRBD1 is a possible D gene (5 bases). Trimming shortened V by 1 base and J by 5 bases, and 23 bases separated the two germline ends. Germline V CDR1 and CDR2: SGHVS, FQNEAQ. This CDR3 spans 18 amino acids. CDR3 protein: CASSLEGLKVGPGYGYTF. CDR3 in DNA: TGTGCCAGCAGCTTAGAAGGGCTCAAGGTGGGACCTGGGTATGGCTACACCTTC. Combining the CDR3 with reference TRBV7-8 and TRBJ1-2 gives the whole variable domain GAGVSQSPRYKVAKRGQDVALRCDPISGHVSLFWYQQALGQGPEFLTYFQNEAQLDKSGLPSDRFFAERPEGSVSTLKIQRTQQEDSAVYLCASSLEGLKVGPGYGYTFGSGTRLTVV.

This chain uses TRBV9 with TRBJ1-2, with D maybe TRBD1 (6 bases). CDR3 length equals 15 residues. V was trimmed by 4 bases and J by 0 bases, leaving 13 bases between them. The V gene's germline CDR1 is SGDLS and CDR2 YYNGEE. The CDR3 protein is CASSSRDTANYGYTF. CDR3 nucleotide sequence: TGTGCCAGCAGCTCCCGGGACACCGCTAACTATGGCTACACCTTC.

This clone was counted a single time. The CDR3 is CASSEDRELETQYF. The CDR3 DNA reads as TGTGCCAGCAGCGAGGACAGGGAGCTGGAGACCCAGTACTTC. This chain uses TRBV2 with TRBJ2-5, with 8 nucleotides matching TRBD1. The CDR3 runs 14 residues. V was pared by 6 bases and J by 5 bases, with 8 bases of the junction left unmatched. Germline CDR1 is SNHLY and CDR2 is FYNNEI.

V and J are TRBV5-1 and TRBJ2-1; D is undetermined. With 0 bases removed from V and 10 bases from J, the gap between germline ends came to 5 bases. CDR1 and CDR2 (germline): SGHRS, YFSETQ. The CDR3 totals 11 residues. CDR3 in amino acids: CASSLGMEQFF. The CDR3 nucleotides are TGCGCCAGCAGCTTGGGAATGGAGCAGTTCTTC.

V and J are TRBV3-1 (or the pseudogene TRBV3-2) and TRBJ1-2; D might be TRBD1 (6 bases). This CDR3 region has 16 residues. Germline V gene lookup returns CDR1 LGHDT and CDR2 YNNKEL (reference sequence). The V and J ends lost 4 bases and 4 bases respectively, with 19 bases between them. This chain's CDR3 is CASSPLSQGPSYGYTF. DNA for the CDR3: TGTGCCAGCAGCCCTCTCTCCCAGGGGCCCTCCTATGGCTACACCTTC.

The chain is built from TRBV19 and TRBJ2-3; D is tentatively TRBD1 or TRBD2 (7 bases each). V lost 4 bases and J lost 6, with 20 bases in between. Germline V gene sequence: CDR1 LNHDA, CDR2 SQIVND (reference sequence). The CDR3 is 16 amino acids. The CDR3 DNA reads TGTGCCAGTAGTAGAACGGCTAGCGGACAGGTGGATACGCAGTATTTT. This sequence encodes CASSRTASGQVDTQYF.

This clone has just one count. J is TRBJ1-2 and V is TRBV29-1; D call uncertain. This CDR3 contains 11 residues. V was trimmed by 7 bases and J by 0 bases, leaving 6 bases between them. CDR1 SQVTM and CDR2 ANQGSEA come from the germline V gene. CDR3 sequence: CSGSANYGYTF. The DNA of the CDR3 is TGCAGCGGCTCGGCTAACTATGGCTACACCTTC.

The chain links TRBV7-9 to TRBJ1-1, with D maybe TRBD1 (5 bases). Trimming shortened V by 5 bases and J by 1 base, and 11 bases separated the two germline ends. Germline CDR1 reads SEHNR; CDR2 reads FQNEAQ (reference sequence). This CDR3 has 14 amino acids. The CDR3 region is CASSPDGGNTEAFF. DNA for the CDR3: TGTGCCAGCAGCCCGGACGGGGGGAACACTGAAGCTTTCTTT.

A word on this clone: Other DNA sequences in this specimen translate into the identical CDR3. The chain recombines TRBV11-3 with TRBJ2-2, with 8 bases matching TRBD2. With V trimmed by 9 bases and J by 5 bases, 11 bases remained unmatched. The length of the CDR3 is 15 residues. Germline CDR1 SGHNT, CDR2 YENEEA. The CDR3 here is CASSLGTRRTGELFF. The CDR3 DNA sequence: TGTGCCAGTAGCCTCGGGACTAGGAGGACCGGGGAGCTGTTTTTT.

The chain employs TRBV6-5 and TRBJ2-5; no clear D gene. Germline-derived CDR1 and CDR2 are MNHEY and SVGAGI. The V end was cut by 6 bases, the J end by 5 bases, with 16 bases between. This CDR3 has 14 residues. The DNA of the CDR3 is TGTGCCAGCAGCAACCCCCAGAGGCAGGAGACCCAGTACTTC. This translates into CASSNPQRQETQYF.

Only a few counts were recorded for this clone. The chain combines TRBV6-5 with TRBJ1-5; 10 positions agree with TRBD1. V dropped 8 bases and J dropped 5; count of bases not matched to a gene: 3. This CDR3 spans 13 amino acids. Per the germline V gene, CDR1 is MNHEY and CDR2 is SVGAGI. DNA of the CDR3: TGTGCCAGCCGGGACAGGGGAGATCAGCCCCAGCATTTT. This gives the protein CASRDRGDQPQHF.

V usage is TRBV19 and J usage is TRBJ1-2; the D gene is possibly TRBD1 (5 bases). Germline V lookup: CDR1 LNHDA, CDR2 SQIVND (reference sequence). V was clipped by 5 bases and J by 5 bases, with 12 bases between them. There are 13 residues in the CDR3. The CDR3 loop reads CASSAWDQYGYTF. DNA for the CDR3: TGTGCCAGTAGTGCGTGGGACCAGTATGGCTACACCTTC.

The chain couples TRBV18 to TRBJ2-5; 9 nucleotides agree with TRBD1. CDR1 KGHSH and CDR2 LQKENI come from the germline V gene. The CDR3 has 13 residues. Losses at the gene ends were 6 bases for V and 6 bases for J; bases not matched to a gene: 5. This chain's CDR3 is CASSRDRDKTQYF. CDR3 in DNA: TGTGCCAGCTCCCGGGACAGGGACAAGACCCAGTACTTC.

The chain employs TRBV5-1 and TRBJ2-3, with TRBD1 as a possible D gene (6 bases). The germline gives CDR1 SGHRS, CDR2 YFSETQ. Trimming took 0 bases from V and 4 from J, leaving 9 bases between them. The CDR3 has 14 amino acids. Written as DNA, the CDR3 is TGCGCCAGCAGCTTGGCCCAGGGGTCAGATACGCAGTATTTT. Residues: CASSLAQGSDTQYF. Full variable domain (outside the CDR3, taken from reference TRBV5-1 and TRBJ2-3): KAGVTQTPRYLIKTRGQQVTLSCSPISGHRSVSWYQQTPGQGLQFLFEYFSETQRNKGNFPGRFSGRQFSNSRSEMNVSTLELGDSALYLCASSLAQGSDTQYFGPGTRLTVL.

The V gene is TRBV27, the J gene TRBJ2-7, with 9 bases matching TRBD1. This CDR3 comprises 14 residues. Germline CDR1 is MNHEY and CDR2 is SMNVEV (reference sequence). V lost 6 bases to trimming and J lost 5 bases; unmatched junction nucleotides: 8. In nucleotides, the CDR3 is TGTGCCAGCAGCCAAGGGACAGGGATTAACGAGCAGTACGTC. Its protein product is CASSQGTGINEQYV.

This chain uses TRBV6-4 with TRBJ2-1; D is uncertain. The V end lost 7 bases, the J end lost 5 bases, and 12 bases lay between the germline ends. This CDR3 spans 13 amino acids. Germline lookup yields CDR1 MRHNA and CDR2 SNTAGT. The CDR3 here is CASIRKGNNEQFF. The DNA of the CDR3 is TGTGCCAGCATCCGTAAGGGAAACAATGAGCAGTTCTTC.

This clone was counted between two and nine times. The chain recombines TRBV13 with TRBJ2-3; D possibly corresponds to TRBD2 (6 bases). The V gene lost 5 bases and the J gene lost 1 base, with 16 bases spanning the gap. The germline V gene has CDR1 PRHDT and CDR2 FYEKMQ (reference sequence). The length of the CDR3 is 16 residues. This CDR3 reads CASSPTDGGRTDTQYF. The CDR3 bases are TGTGCCAGCAGCCCAACTGACGGAGGGCGCACAGATACGCAGTATTTT.

The chain links TRBV10-2 to TRBJ2-6; tentatively, D is TRBD1 or TRBD2 (5 bases each). Germline V gene sequence: CDR1 WSHSY, CDR2 SAAADI. Trimming cost V 4 bases and J 5 bases, with 15 bases left between them. This CDR3 contains 16 residues. CDR3 sequence (DNA): TGCGCCAGCAGTGTTTCGGACACTAGTCGGGCCAACGTCCTGACTTTC. Its protein product is CASSVSDTSRANVLTF.

J is TRBJ1-1 and V is TRBV19, with D unresolved. Between the trimmed V and J ends, which lost 3 bases and 1 base, there was a span of 15 bases. The CDR3 length is 16 residues. Germline V CDR1 and CDR2: LNHDA, SQIVND (reference sequence). The CDR3 DNA sequence: TGTGCCAGTAGTATTAGTCTCGGGGTTAAGAACACTGAAGCTTTCTTT. This translates into CASSISLGVKNTEAFF.

This clone was picked up a small number of times. The chain couples TRBV7-9 to TRBJ2-5, with 13 bases matching TRBD2. This CDR3 spans 16 amino acids. The J segment lost 5 bases and the V segment lost 5 bases, leaving 8 bases of the junction unmatched. Germline V lookup: CDR1 SEHNR, CDR2 FQNEAQ (reference sequence). For the CDR3, the DNA is TGTGCCAGCAGCCGAGAATTGGGACTAGCGGGGGAGACCCAGTACTTC. Its protein product is CASSRELGLAGETQYF.

This chain links TRBV19 with TRBJ2-5, with D possibly TRBD2 on 7 matching bases. Per germline, CDR1 LNHDA and CDR2 SQIVND (reference sequence). V was shortened by 5 bases and J by 4 bases, with 20 bases between the two germline ends. The CDR3 consists of 16 residues. This CDR3 is CASSPRGGGGIETQYF. The CDR3 bases are TGTGCCAGTAGTCCCCGTGGAGGGGGAGGGATAGAGACCCAGTACTTC.

A few counts support this clone. The chain carries TRBV18 and TRBJ2-5; 13 bases map to TRBD2. Germline V CDR1 and CDR2: KGHSH, LQKENI. The CDR3 consists of 17 residues. The V gene end was trimmed by 2 bases and the J gene end by 4 bases; junction bases not matched to a gene: 7. The CDR3 nucleotides are TGTGCCAGCTCACCAACTAGCGGGGGGGCCGGTGGAGAGACCCAGTACTTC. This sequence encodes CASSPTSGGAGGETQYF.

The CDR3: CASSPAPGNTIYF. The CDR3 DNA is TGTGCCAGTAGTCCCGCTCCCGGAAACACCATATATTTT. The chain carries TRBV19 and TRBJ1-3; D remains unclear. Trimming shortened V by 5 bases and J by 4 bases, and 9 bases separated the two germline ends. The germline V gene encodes CDR1 LNHDA and CDR2 SQIVND (reference sequence). The length of the CDR3 is 13 residues.

The rearrangement links TRBV7-2 to TRBJ2-7; D might be TRBD1 (6 bases). The CDR3 is made up of 14 amino acids. Germline V gene data show CDR1 as SGHTA and CDR2 as FQGNSA. V lost 1 base and J 7 bases, leaving 14 bases between the germline ends. CDR3: CASSLGTALREQYF. The CDR3 DNA reads as TGTGCCAGCAGCTTAGGGACAGCCCTTAGGGAGCAGTACTTC. Looking up the rest from reference TRBV7-2 and TRBJ2-7 gives the full variable domain: GAGVSQSPSNKVTEKGKDVELRCDPISGHTALYWYRQSLGQGLEFLIYFQGNSAPDKSGLPSDRFSAERTGGSVSTLTIQRTQQEDSAVYLCASSLGTALREQYFGPGTRLTVT.

The CDR3 sequence is CASSDRGQGTDTQYF. In nucleotides, the CDR3 is TGTGCCAGCAGTGATAGGGGACAGGGCACAGATACGCAGTATTTT. The J gene is TRBJ2-3, the V gene TRBV2; 8 nucleotides match TRBD1. The J segment lost 1 base and the V segment lost 3 bases, leaving 3 bases of the junction unmatched. The CDR3 has 15 residues. Germline V gene data show CDR1 as SNHLY and CDR2 as FYNNEI. Using reference TRBV2 and TRBJ2-3 for the parts outside the CDR3, the full variable domain is EPEVTQTPSHQVTQMGQEVILRCVPISNHLYFYWYRQILGQKVEFLVSFYNNEISEKSEIFDDQFSVERPDGSNFTLKIRSTKLEDSAMYFCASSDRGQGTDTQYFGPGTRLTVL.

The CDR3 here is CASSQSGVAYNEQFF. In DNA form, the CDR3 reads TGCGCCAGCAGCCAAAGTGGGGTTGCCTACAATGAGCAGTTCTTC. The genes are TRBV4-3 and TRBJ2-1; D gene unclear. The CDR3 length is 15 residues. The germline CDR1 and CDR2 sequences are LGHNA and YSLEER. V was shortened by 2 bases and J by 2 bases, with 10 bases between the two germline ends.